What follows is one T cell receptor beta chain and its context. Its antigen is not known. This sample stems from a study of cytotoxic CD8 clonotypes in ibrutinib-treated CLL. Study background: Complete response was seen in 2 patients and partial in some 25; about twelve progressed and 14 stayed remitted after a median roughly 70 months. Study-wide findings and caveats: The study found public clonotypes uncommon, contracting or stable on treatment.

The germline gives CDR1 MNHEY, CDR2 SVGAGI. This CDR3 is 14 amino acids long. V lost 6 bases, J lost 2 bases, and 4 bases stayed unmatched. Here immunoSEQ multiplex PCR was the method, and the copy in TCRdb shows in-frame clones only, minus some. The table lists 150,000 or so clones, approximately 75% of them singletons. The source is a human donor with chronic lymphocytic leukemia. This specimen consisted of PBMCs, obtained after 12 months of ibrutinib treatment. The rearrangement uses TRBV6-5 and TRBJ2-3, with 8 positions matching TRBD2. The CDR3 DNA follows: TGTGCCAGCAGGACTAGCGAATTCACAGATACGCAGTATTTT. It codes for CASRTSEFTDTQYF.